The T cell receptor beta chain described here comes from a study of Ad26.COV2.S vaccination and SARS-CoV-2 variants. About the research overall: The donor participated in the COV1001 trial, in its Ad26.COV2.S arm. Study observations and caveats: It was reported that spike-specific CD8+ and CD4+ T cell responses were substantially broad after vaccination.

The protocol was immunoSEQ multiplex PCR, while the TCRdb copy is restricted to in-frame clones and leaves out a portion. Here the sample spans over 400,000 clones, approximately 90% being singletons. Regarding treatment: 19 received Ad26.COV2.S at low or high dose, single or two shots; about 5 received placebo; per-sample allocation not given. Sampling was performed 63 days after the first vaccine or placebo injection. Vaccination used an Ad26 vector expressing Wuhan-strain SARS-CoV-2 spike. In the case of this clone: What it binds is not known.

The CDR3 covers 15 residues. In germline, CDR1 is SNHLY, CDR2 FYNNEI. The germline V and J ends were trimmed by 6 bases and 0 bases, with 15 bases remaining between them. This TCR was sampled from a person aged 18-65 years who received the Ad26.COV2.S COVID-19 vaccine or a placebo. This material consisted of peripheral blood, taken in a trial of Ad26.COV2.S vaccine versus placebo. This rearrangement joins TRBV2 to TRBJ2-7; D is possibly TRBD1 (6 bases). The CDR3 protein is CASRAGTTSSYEQYF. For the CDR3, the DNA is TGTGCCAGCAGGGCCGGGACAACGAGCTCCTACGAGCAGTACTTC.